This T cell receptor beta chain was identified during a study of prognosis after radiotherapy for stage I lung cancer. This clonotype was seen at least ten times. Its antigen is as yet unknown. Study-wide findings and caveats: Unique TCR clone counts dropped after stereotactic body radiation therapy, from a median of around 10,000 to 6,500.

In germline, CDR1 is LGHNA, CDR2 YSLEER. The length of the CDR3 is 17 residues. Trimming stripped 0 bases from V and 2 bases from J, with 15 bases between. CDR3 of TCR beta was amplified from genomic DNA via a two-round multiplex PCR. Round one of PCR was performed, and it used primers specific to each TRBV and TRBJ gene. TCRdb reanalysed the multiplex PCR reads using MiXCR and keeps one entry per CDR3 protein. Counted here are approximately 51,000 distinct CDR3 sequences, roughly 35% occurring once; the ten biggest clones make up approximately 9%. This sample comprised PBMCs, obtained before or after stereotactic body radiation therapy (not recorded which). The sequence derives from a donor over 45 with non-small cell lung cancer. The chain uses TRBV4-3 and TRBJ2-3; tentative D call: TRBD1 (6 bases). The DNA for the CDR3 is TGCGCCAGCAGCCAAGATGTCTTTCAGGGGCTCACAGATACGCAGTATTTT. Amino acid sequence: CASSQDVFQGLTDTQYF.